These T cell receptor beta chains were read from a single sample in a study of T cells after yellow fever vaccination. TCRdb re-analysed the 5' RACE reads in MiXCR, keeping a single row per CDR3 protein. The sample has about 150,000 distinct CDR3 sequences; 5% to 8% are singletons. The sample was CD4+ T cells sorted from PBMCs, taken 10 days after the yellow fever booster vaccination. The source of these receptors is a man younger than 45 who received the YFV17D yellow fever vaccine. Each CDR3 is given with its conserved first and last residue. The D gene is left open where the match is weak. Clone size is not always given. Where it is, it says once, few, many or a class for expanded clones.

d_call	cdr3_length	clone_size	v_call	j_call	cdr3_nt	cdr3_aa
TRBD2	17	-	TRBV19	TRBJ2-3	TGTGCCAGTAGTATAATGAAGGGCGGGAGAAGCACAGATACGCAGTATTTT	CASSIMKGGRSTDTQYF
-	16	many	TRBV6-2/TRBV6-3	TRBJ1-1	TGTGCCAGCACCCGAGAAGAGCCCGCGGCCGGGGGTTCGGCTTTCTTT	CASTREEPAAGGSAFF
TRBD2	15	many	TRBV5-1	TRBJ2-5	TGCGCCAGCAGCTTGGTCTCTAGCGGGAAAGAGACCCAGTACTTC	CASSLVSSGKETQYF
-	14	many	TRBV7-2	TRBJ2-3	TGTGCCAGCAGCGGAGAGGGCCCCGCAGATACGCAGTATTTT	CASSGEGPADTQYF
TRBD2	15	many	TRBV20-1	TRBJ2-7	TGCAGTGCTAGAGATATTAGCGGGAGGACCTACGAGCAGTACTTC	CSARDISGRTYEQYF
-	14	many	TRBV7-3	TRBJ2-1	TGTGCCAGCAGCTTACACGCCGGCGCAAATGAGCAGTTCTTC	CASSLHAGANEQFF
-	12	many	TRBV2	TRBJ2-1	TGTGCCAGCAGTGAGGCGCGCCGCGAGCAGTTCTTC	CASSEARREQFF
-	13	many	TRBV10-1	TRBJ2-2	TGCGCCAGCAGTACTAGTCCCACCGGGGAGCTGTTTTTT	CASSTSPTGELFF
-	16	many	TRBV7-3	TRBJ2-3	TGTGCCAGCAGCTTAGGCGGAATTGGAGCGATGAATACGCAGTATTTT	CASSLGGIGAMNTQYF
-	13	few	TRBV20-1	TRBJ2-5	TGCAGTGCCCCCTCCGCGGGACTAGAGACCCAGTACTTC	CSAPSAGLETQYF
TRBD2	15	many	TRBV5-5	TRBJ2-1	TGTGCCAGCAGCTTCCGGACTAGCGAATACAATGAGCAGTTCTTC	CASSFRTSEYNEQFF
-	16	-	TRBV7-6	TRBJ2-1	TGTGCCAGCAGCCCCCGGGGACCGGGACCCTACAATGAGCAGTTCTTC	CASSPRGPGPYNEQFF
TRBD2	15	few	TRBV18	TRBJ2-7	TGTGCCAGCTCACCATCGAGCGGGAGGCGGAACGAGCAGTACTTC	CASSPSSGRRNEQYF
-	14	many	TRBV6-1	TRBJ2-7	TGTGCCAGCAGTGAAATACAGGGCGCCTACGAGCAGTACTTC	CASSEIQGAYEQYF
-	10	many	TRBV29-1	TRBJ2-3	TGCAGCGTTTTCCGTGATACGCAGTATTTT	CSVFRDTQYF
TRBD2	18	many	TRBV28	TRBJ2-3	TGTGCCAGCAGGGTCTTTAGCGGGGATACTGCTAGCACAGATACGCAGTATTTT	CASRVFSGDTASTDTQYF
-	16	few	TRBV7-7	TRBJ2-1	TGTGCTAGCAGCTTAGGGGGACCCCCCTCCTACAATGAGCAGTTCTTC	CASSLGGPPSYNEQFF
-	14	many	TRBV7-6	TRBJ2-7	TGTGCCAGCAGCTTAGCCGATAGGGGTTACGAGCAGTACTTC	CASSLADRGYEQYF
-	14	-	TRBV29-1	TRBJ2-3	TGCAGCGTTGGGGTCAGGGGATTAATAGATACGCAGTATTTT	CSVGVRGLIDTQYF
-	10	many	TRBV20-1	TRBJ2-1	TGCAGTGCTAGTGACAATGAGCAGTTCTTC	CSASDNEQFF
-	15	many	TRBV7-8	TRBJ2-1	TGTGCCAGCGCCTCCGAAGGGAGCTCCTACAATGAGCAGTTCTTC	CASASEGSSYNEQFF
TRBD1	16	few	TRBV5-4	TRBJ2-2	TGTGCCAGCAGCTTGGCCGGGACAGGGGGCAGGGGGGAGCTGTTTTTT	CASSLAGTGGRGELFF
-	12	many	TRBV29-1	TRBJ2-2	TGCAGCGCTGGGGGAAAGACCGGGGAGCTGTTTTTT	CSAGGKTGELFF
TRBD2	15	many	TRBV7-2	TRBJ2-4	TGTGCCAGCAGCCGGGGGGGGAAGACCAAAAACATTCAGTACTTC	CASSRGGKTKNIQYF
TRBD2	13	few	TRBV7-2	TRBJ2-7	TGTGCCAGCAGCTTAGCCTCTAGCGGGAGGCAGTACTTC	CASSLASSGRQYF
-	11	many	TRBV7-2	TRBJ2-3	TGTGCCAGCAGTAGCAGGGCTACGCAGTATTTT	CASSSRATQYF
-	13	-	TRBV7-9	TRBJ1-2	TGTGCCAGCAGCTTGGACATCTTCGGGGGCTACACCTTC	CASSLDIFGGYTF
-	14	many	TRBV12-3/TRBV12-4	TRBJ1-1	TGTGCCAGCAGTTTAGGGGCGGCGAACACTGAAGCTTTCTTT	CASSLGAANTEAFF
TRBD1	16	few	TRBV12-3/TRBV12-4	TRBJ1-2	TGTGCCAGCAGTAATTGGGGACAGGGCAACAGAGATGGCTACACCTTC	CASSNWGQGNRDGYTF
-	14	many	TRBV28	TRBJ2-2	TGTGCCAGCAGCTCCGGGTCCATGCCCGGGGAGCTGTTTTTT	CASSSGSMPGELFF
TRBD1	16	-	TRBV19	TRBJ1-1	TGTGCCAGTAGTGAAACCGGGACAGGGGGTCACACTGAAGCTTTCTTT	CASSETGTGGHTEAFF
TRBD1	12	many	TRBV6-4	TRBJ2-7	TGTGCCAGCAAGACAGGGGCCTACGAGCAGTACTTC	CASKTGAYEQYF
-	17	many	TRBV5-1	TRBJ2-2	TGCGCCAGCAGCTTACAGGGGAGCGGGGCGAACACCGGGGAGCTGTTTTTT	CASSLQGSGANTGELFF
-	13	many	TRBV12-5	TRBJ2-2	TGTGCTAGTGGCACCGACCCCACCGGGGAGCTGTTTTTT	CASGTDPTGELFF
-	16	many	TRBV6-2/TRBV6-3	TRBJ2-1	TGTGCCAGCAGTTCCGAGAGGCTCAGACTCTACAATGAGCAGTTCTTC	CASSSERLRLYNEQFF
TRBD1	16	many	TRBV2	TRBJ1-5	TGTGCCAGCAGACAGGGACAGGGTATCGGCAATCAGCCCCAGCATTTT	CASRQGQGIGNQPQHF
-	13	many	TRBV29-1	TRBJ2-5	TGCAGCGTGGGGGACCACCCTCGGGAGACCCAGTACTTC	CSVGDHPRETQYF
-	15	many	TRBV5-1	TRBJ2-3	TGCGCCAGCAGCTTGCGAACTTGGGGCACAGATACGCAGTATTTT	CASSLRTWGTDTQYF
-	18	many	TRBV28	TRBJ1-1	TGTGCCAGCAGTCCCGGGGGCGGGAGACCAGAAGGGTACACTGAAGCTTTCTTT	CASSPGGGRPEGYTEAFF
-	17	-	TRBV5-4	TRBJ2-5	TGTGCCAGCAGCGGGGCAGGAAGGAGGGTACCTAAAGAGACCCAGTACTTC	CASSGAGRRVPKETQYF
-	14	-	TRBV10-3	TRBJ2-7	TGTGCCATATCTGCAGACCAGACGTCCTACGAGCAGTACTTC	CAISADQTSYEQYF
TRBD1	14	many	TRBV29-1	TRBJ1-4	TGCAGCGTTGAGGTTACAGGGGGCAATGAAAAACTGTTTTTT	CSVEVTGGNEKLFF
-	15	many	TRBV12-3/TRBV12-4	TRBJ2-1	TGTGCCAGCAGTTTACGGGCGCCGACCTACAATGAGCAGTTCTTC	CASSLRAPTYNEQFF
TRBD2	15	many	TRBV7-2	TRBJ2-2	TGTGCCAGCAGCCCACGAGCGGGAGGCCCCGGGGAGCTGTTTTTT	CASSPRAGGPGELFF